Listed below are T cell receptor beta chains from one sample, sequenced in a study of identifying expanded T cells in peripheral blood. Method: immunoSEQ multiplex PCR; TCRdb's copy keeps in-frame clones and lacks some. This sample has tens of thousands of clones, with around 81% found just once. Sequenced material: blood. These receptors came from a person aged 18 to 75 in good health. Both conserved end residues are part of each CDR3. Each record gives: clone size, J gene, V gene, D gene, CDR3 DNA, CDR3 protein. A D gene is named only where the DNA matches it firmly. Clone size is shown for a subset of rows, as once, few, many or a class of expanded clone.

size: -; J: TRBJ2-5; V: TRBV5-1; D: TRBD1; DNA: TGCGCCAGCAGCTTGGTCCCCTTATCATCGGGACAGCCACAAGAGACCCAGTACTTC; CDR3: CASSLVPLSSGQPQETQYF
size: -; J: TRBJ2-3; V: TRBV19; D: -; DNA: TGTGCCAGTAGTCCTCCGGGGGTTATCACAGATACGCAGTATTTT; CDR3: CASSPPGVITDTQYF
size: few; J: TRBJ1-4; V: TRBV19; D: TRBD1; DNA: TGTGCCAGTAGTGGGACAGGGGGAGGAAAACTGTTTTTT; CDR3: CASSGTGGGKLFF
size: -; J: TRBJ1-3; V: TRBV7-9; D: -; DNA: TGTGCCAGCAGCTTAGGCCTAGCGGGAAACACCATATATTTT; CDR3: CASSLGLAGNTIYF
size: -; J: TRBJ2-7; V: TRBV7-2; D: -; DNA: TGTGCCAGCAGCGACCGGGACCCTCCTCCCTACGAGCAGTACTTC; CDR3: CASSDRDPPPYEQYF
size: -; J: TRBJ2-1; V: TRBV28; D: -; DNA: TGTGCCAGCAGCCCATCGGGGTACTACAATGAGCAGTTCTTC; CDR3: CASSPSGYYNEQFF
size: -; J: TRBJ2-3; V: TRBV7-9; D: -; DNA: TGTGCCAGCAGCTTAGAGGGGGGCAGGACAGATACGCAGTATTTT; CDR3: CASSLEGGRTDTQYF
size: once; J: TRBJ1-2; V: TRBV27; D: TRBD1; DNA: TGTGCCAGCAGCCCCACGGACAGGCCGTCGGGAGGCTACACCTTC; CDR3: CASSPTDRPSGGYTF
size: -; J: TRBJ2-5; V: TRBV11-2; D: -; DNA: TGTGCCAGCAGCTTCCGCAGGCAAGAGACCCAGTACTTC; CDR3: CASSFRRQETQYF
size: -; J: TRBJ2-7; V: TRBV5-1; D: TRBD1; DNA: TGCGCCAGCAGCTCGGGGCCCGGGACAGGGACCTACGAGCAGTACTTC; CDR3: CASSSGPGTGTYEQYF
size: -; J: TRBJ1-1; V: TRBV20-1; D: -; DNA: TGCAGTGCTAGAGGGAACACTGAAGCTTTCTTT; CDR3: CSARGNTEAFF
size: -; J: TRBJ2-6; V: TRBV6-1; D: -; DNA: TGTGCCAGCAGTGGGACGGTTTCTGGGGCCAACGTCCTGACTTTC; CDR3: CASSGTVSGANVLTF
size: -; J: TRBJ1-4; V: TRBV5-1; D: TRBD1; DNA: TGCGCCAGCAGCTCGAAGGGACAGGCAACTAATGAAAAACTGTTTTTT; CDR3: CASSSKGQATNEKLFF
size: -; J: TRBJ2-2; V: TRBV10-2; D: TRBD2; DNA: TGCGCCAGCAGGGACCTCCCGGGAGGCTCCGGGGAGCTGTTTTTT; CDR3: CASRDLPGGSGELFF
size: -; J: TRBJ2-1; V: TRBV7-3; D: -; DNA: TGTGCCAGCAGTCAATCGGGTGAGCAGTTCTTC; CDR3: CASSQSGEQFF
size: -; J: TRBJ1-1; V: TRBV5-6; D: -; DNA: TGTGCCAGCAGCTTGATAGGGAGAATCAGGGTTGGGACTGAAGCTTTCTTT; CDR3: CASSLIGRIRVGTEAFF
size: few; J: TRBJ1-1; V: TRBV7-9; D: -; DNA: TGTGCCAGCAGCTTCTCACAGGGCACTGAAGCTTTCTTT; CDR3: CASSFSQGTEAFF
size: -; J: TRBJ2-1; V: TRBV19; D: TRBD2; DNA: TGTGCCAGTAGTTACGGGACTAGCGGGGGGAAGAGCTCCTACAATGAGCAGTTCTTC; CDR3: CASSYGTSGGKSSYNEQFF
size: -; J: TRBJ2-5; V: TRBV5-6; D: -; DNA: TGTGCCAGCAGCTTGTATCAGGGGTTTAGGACCCAGTACTTC; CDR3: CASSLYQGFRTQYF
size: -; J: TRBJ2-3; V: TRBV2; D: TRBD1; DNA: TGTGCCAGCAGTGAGGGACAGGAAGGTACGCAGTATTTT; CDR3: CASSEGQEGTQYF
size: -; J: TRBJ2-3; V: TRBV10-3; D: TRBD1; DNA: TGTGCCATCAGTGATCCGGGACAGGGTGAGAGAAGGGAGTATTTT; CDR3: CAISDPGQGERREYF
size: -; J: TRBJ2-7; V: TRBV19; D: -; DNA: TGTGCCAGTAGTATGCAGGGACGATACGAGCAGTACTTC; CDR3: CASSMQGRYEQYF
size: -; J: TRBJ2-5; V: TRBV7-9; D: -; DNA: TGTGCCAGCAGCTTAGTAGGACAAATGATGGAGACCCAGTACTTC; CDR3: CASSLVGQMMETQYF
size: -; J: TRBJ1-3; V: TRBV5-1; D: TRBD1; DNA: TGCGCCAGCAGCTTGTCGGGACAGGGCGCTGGAAACACCATATATTTT; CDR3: CASSLSGQGAGNTIYF
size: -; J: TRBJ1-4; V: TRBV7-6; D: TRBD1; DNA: TGTGCCAGCAGCTTGGGGACAGGGGGTAATGAAAAACTGTTTTTT; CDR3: CASSLGTGGNEKLFF
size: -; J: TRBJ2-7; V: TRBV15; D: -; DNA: TGTGCCACCAGCGTAAGTATTTCTGGCTACGAGCAGTACTTC; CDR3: CATSVSISGYEQYF
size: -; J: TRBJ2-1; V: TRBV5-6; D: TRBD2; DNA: TGTGCCAGCAGCTACCCCCTAAGCGGGAGGTCATACAATGAGCAGTTCTTC; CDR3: CASSYPLSGRSYNEQFF
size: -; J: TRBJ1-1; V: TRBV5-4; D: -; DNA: TGTGCCAGCAGCTTAGAACAGGGAAAGGGCACTGAAGCTTTCTTT; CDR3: CASSLEQGKGTEAFF
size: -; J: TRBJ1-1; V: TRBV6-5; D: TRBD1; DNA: TGTGCCAGCAGTACCGGGACAGGCACAAGAGCTGAAGCTTTCTTT; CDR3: CASSTGTGTRAEAFF
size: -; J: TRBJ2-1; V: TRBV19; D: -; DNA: TGTGCCAGTAGTACCCCGGGACAAGGTAGTGAGCAGTTCTTC; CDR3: CASSTPGQGSEQFF
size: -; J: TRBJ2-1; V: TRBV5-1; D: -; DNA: TGCGCCAGCAGCTTATGGGGGCGGGGTGATGAGCAGTTCTTC; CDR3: CASSLWGRGDEQFF
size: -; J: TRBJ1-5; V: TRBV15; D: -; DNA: TGTGCCACCAGCAGGGACGGACTCAATCAGCCCCAGCATTTT; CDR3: CATSRDGLNQPQHF
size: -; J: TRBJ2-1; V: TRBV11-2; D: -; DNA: TGTGCCAGCAGCTTACTTGACAGGAGGATGGACAATGAGCAGTTCTTC; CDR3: CASSLLDRRMDNEQFF
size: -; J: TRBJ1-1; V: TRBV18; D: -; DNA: TGTGCCAGCTCACCCCTTTACGAGACAGAGAACACTGAAGCTTTCTTT; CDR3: CASSPLYETENTEAFF
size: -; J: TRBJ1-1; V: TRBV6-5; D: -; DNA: TGTGCCAGCAGTTTGCTCCGGAACACTGAAGCTTTCTTT; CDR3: CASSLLRNTEAFF
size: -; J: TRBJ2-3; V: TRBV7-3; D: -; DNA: TGTGCCAGCAGCCCCCAGGGCACAGATACGCAGTATTTT; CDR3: CASSPQGTDTQYF
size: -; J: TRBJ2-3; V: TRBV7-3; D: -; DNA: TGTGCCAGCAGCCCGACTCTCAGCACAGATACGCAGTATTTT; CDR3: CASSPTLSTDTQYF
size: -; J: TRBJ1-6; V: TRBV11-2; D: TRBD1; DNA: TGTGCCAGCAGCTCCCTCCCGGACAGGCCCCCAGGGCCCCTCCACTTT; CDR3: CASSSLPDRPPGPLHF
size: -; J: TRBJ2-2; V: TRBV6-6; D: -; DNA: TGTGCCAGCCGAGGGAGAGGGACCGGGGAGCTGTTTTTT; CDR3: CASRGRGTGELFF
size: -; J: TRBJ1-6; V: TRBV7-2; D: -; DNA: TGTGCCAGCAGCTTAGCGAGTTCGGATTCACCCCTCCACTTT; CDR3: CASSLASSDSPLHF
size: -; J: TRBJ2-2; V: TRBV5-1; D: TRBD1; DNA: TGCGCCAGCAGCTTTAAGGGGGCGGACACCGGGGAGCTGTTTTTT; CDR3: CASSFKGADTGELFF
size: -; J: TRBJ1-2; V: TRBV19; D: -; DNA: TGTGCCATCTACAGGGCTAACTATGGCTACACCTTC; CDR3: CAIYRANYGYTF
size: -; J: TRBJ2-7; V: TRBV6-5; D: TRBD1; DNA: TGTGCCAGCAGCACCGGGACAGGGGCTTTCGAGCAGTACTTC; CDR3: CASSTGTGAFEQYF
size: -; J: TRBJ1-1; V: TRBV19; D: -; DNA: TGTGCCAGTAGTACCCCCGCCACAGGGAGCGCTGAAGCTTTCTTT; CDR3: CASSTPATGSAEAFF
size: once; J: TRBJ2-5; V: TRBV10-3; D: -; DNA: TGTGCCATCAGTGAGAGGAGGGATGGGGGAGAGACCCAGTACTTC; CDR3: CAISERRDGGETQYF
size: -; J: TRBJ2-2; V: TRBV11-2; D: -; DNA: TGTGCCAGCAGCTTAGATCGACTGGGAACCGGGGAGCTGTTTTTT; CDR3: CASSLDRLGTGELFF
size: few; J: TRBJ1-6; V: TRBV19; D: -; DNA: TGTGCCAGTAGTATTGGCGGGGGACCACCCCTCCACTTT; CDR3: CASSIGGGPPLHF